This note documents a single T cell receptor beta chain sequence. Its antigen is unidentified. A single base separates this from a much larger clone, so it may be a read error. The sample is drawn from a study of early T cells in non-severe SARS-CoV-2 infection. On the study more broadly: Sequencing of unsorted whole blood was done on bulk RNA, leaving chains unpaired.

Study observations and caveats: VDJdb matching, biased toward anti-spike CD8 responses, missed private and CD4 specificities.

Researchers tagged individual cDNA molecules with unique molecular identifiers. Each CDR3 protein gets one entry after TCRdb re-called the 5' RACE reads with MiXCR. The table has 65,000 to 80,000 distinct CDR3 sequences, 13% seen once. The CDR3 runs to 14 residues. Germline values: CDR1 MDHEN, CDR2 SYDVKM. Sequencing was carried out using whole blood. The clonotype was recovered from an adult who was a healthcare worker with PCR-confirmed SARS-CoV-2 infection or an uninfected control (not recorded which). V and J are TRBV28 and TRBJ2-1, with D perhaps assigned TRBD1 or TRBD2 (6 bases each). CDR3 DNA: TGTGCCAGCAGTGGACATCTAGGGGGGAATGAGCAGCTCTTC. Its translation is CASSGHLGGNEQLF.